This T cell receptor beta chain was observed in a study of human T cells and chemical hapten exposure. V was clipped by 2 bases and J by 7 bases; unmatched bases: 14. The germline V gene has CDR1 MDHEN and CDR2 SYDVKM. The CDR3 runs to 17 residues. About this clonotype itself: Its antigen remains unknown.

Study observations and caveats: Counts of TCRs above 1 in 1000 frequency stayed unchanged with DPC sensitization.

Individual cDNA molecules had unique molecular identifiers attached to them by the library. Methods used by the authors: Samples had a median of 95,638 TCRs, ranging roughly 20,000 to 750,000. TCRdb re-called the RACE reads through MiXCR, storing one row per CDR3 protein. The V and J calls were not made by the authors but by TCRdb's processing. The sample holds fewer than 100,000 distinct CDR3 sequences; around 9.3% are singletons and the top ten take 1.7%. As to time point: healthy volunteer bleed at 6 weeks. It was from unfractionated whole blood that total RNA was extracted. This TCR was sampled from a female donor in good health. Some clones in this sample may be carry-over from other donors' samples. The chain employs TRBV28 and TRBJ2-7; 10 bases fit TRBD1. Sequences were obtained from whole blood. In nucleotides, the CDR3 is TGTGCCAGCAGTTTAACCTCTTCGGGACAGGGGACTGAGGAGCAGTACTTC. Translating gives CASSLTSSGQGTEEQYF. Full variable domain (rest looked up from reference TRBV28 and TRBJ2-7): DVKVTQSSRYLVKRTGEKVFLECVQDMDHENMFWYRQDPGLGLRLIYFSYDVKMKEKGDIPEGYSVSREKKERFSLILESASTNQTSMYLCASSLTSSGQGTEEQYFGPGTRLTVT.